This passage covers 13 T cell receptor beta chains from one sample sequenced in a study of blood T cell repertoires in COVID-19. Sequenced by immunoSEQ multiplex PCR; TCRdb stores in-frame clones only, minus some. The sample has around 46,000 clones, over 75% seen once. The sample comprised peripheral blood. These receptors were collected from a man aged 45-60 years with acute or convalescent COVID-19.

The chain combines TRBV5-6 with TRBJ2-2; 7 nucleotides match TRBD2. The V gene end was trimmed by 3 bases and the J gene end by 5 bases; junction bases not matched to a gene: 10. The CDR3 is 16 amino acids. The germline CDR1 and CDR2 sequences are SGHDT and YYEEEE. CDR3 sequence: CASSSPYRAGTGELFF. DNA of the CDR3: TGTGCCAGCAGCTCGCCATACAGAGCGGGGACCGGGGAGCTGTTTTTT.

The rearrangement links TRBV5-1 to TRBJ2-1; D may be TRBD1 (7 bases). The CDR3 totals 20 residues. Deletions cut 4 bases from V and 6 bases from J, with 32 bases between. Germline CDR1 reads SGHRS; CDR2 reads YFSETQ. DNA for the CDR3: TGCGCCAGCAGCCTGGGACAGCTGCGGGACCTAATGTCCCGAGGCAATGAGCAGTTCTTC. This codes for CASSLGQLRDLMSRGNEQFF.

This CDR3 reads CASSLGPGQETQYF. DNA for the CDR3: TGTGCCAGTAGTTTAGGGCCAGGCCAAGAGACCCAGTACTTC. The chain recombines TRBV19 with TRBJ2-5; D remains unclear. V lost 5 bases, J lost 1 base, and 11 bases lay in between. Germline V CDR1 and CDR2: LNHDA, SQIVND (reference sequence). The CDR3 totals 14 residues.

This chain joins TRBV3-1 (or the pseudogene TRBV3-2) and TRBJ1-1; possibly TRBD1 for D (5 bases). The germline V gene encodes CDR1 LGHDT and CDR2 YNNKEL (reference sequence). The V gene lost 4 bases and the J gene lost 1 base, with 16 bases spanning the gap. This CDR3 has 16 residues. The CDR3 here is CASSLGGQAPNTEAFF. Here the CDR3 DNA reads TGTGCCAGCAGCCTGGGGGGTCAGGCGCCGAACACTGAAGCTTTCTTT.

For the CDR3, the DNA is TGTGCCAGTAGTCCAGCGGGTATCGGGACAGATACGCAGTATTTT. Its translation: CASSPAGIGTDTQYF. The V call is TRBV19, the J call TRBJ2-3; TRBD2 might be the D (6 bases). Germline V gene lookup returns CDR1 LNHDA and CDR2 SQIVND (reference sequence). V gave up 5 bases and J gave up 3 bases, with 15 bases separating them. The CDR3 extends over 15 amino acids. The complete variable domain, with remaining parts taken from reference TRBV19 and TRBJ2-3, reads DGGITQSPKYLFRKEGQNVTLSCEQNLNHDAMYWYRQDPGQGLRLIYYSQIVNDFQKGDIAEGYSVSREKKESFPLTVTSAQKNPTAFYLCASSPAGIGTDTQYFGPGTRLTVL.

The chain recombines TRBV28 with TRBJ2-1; a weak D match, TRBD1 (6 bases). The germline V and J ends were trimmed by 6 bases and 11 bases, with 17 bases remaining between them. The CDR3 is 13 residues long. Looked up from germline, CDR1 is MDHEN and CDR2 is SYDVKM. The CDR3 DNA follows: TGTGCCAGCAGCATAACTACAGGGATAAAGCAGTTCTTC. It specifies CASSITTGIKQFF. The whole variable domain, remainder taken from reference TRBV28 and TRBJ2-1, is DVKVTQSSRYLVKRTGEKVFLECVQDMDHENMFWYRQDPGLGLRLIYFSYDVKMKEKGDIPEGYSVSREKKERFSLILESASTNQTSMYLCASSITTGIKQFFGPGTRLTVL.

The chain uses TRBV30 and TRBJ2-2; 9 bases are shared with TRBD2. After removal of 0 bases from V and 6 bases from J, the junction contained 8 bases not matched to a gene. In germline, CDR1 is GTSNPN, CDR2 SVGIG (reference sequence). This CDR3 comprises 16 residues. This chain's CDR3 is CAWSVPASGTAGELFF. For the CDR3, the DNA is TGTGCCTGGAGTGTACCGGCTAGCGGGACCGCCGGGGAGCTGTTTTTT.

This rearrangement joins TRBV19 to TRBJ1-1; 10 nucleotides agree with TRBD1. The CDR3 totals 16 residues. The germline CDR1 and CDR2 sequences are LNHDA and SQIVND (reference sequence). The J segment lost 5 bases and the V segment lost 3 bases, leaving 9 bases of the junction unmatched. For the CDR3, the DNA is TGTGCCAGTAGTATGATATCGGGACAGGGGAGGACTGAAGCTTTCTTT. It translates to CASSMISGQGRTEAFF.

The chain employs TRBV5-1 and TRBJ1-1; D gene unclear. Deletions cut 0 bases from V and 1 base from J, with 10 bases between. The V gene's germline CDR1 is SGHRS and CDR2 YFSETQ. This CDR3 comprises 15 residues. The CDR3 here is CASSLAGGPNTEAFF. In nucleotides, the CDR3 is TGCGCCAGCAGCTTGGCCGGAGGGCCGAACACTGAAGCTTTCTTT.

The genes are TRBV24-1 and TRBJ2-2; D may be TRBD2 (5 bases). The germline V gene encodes CDR1 KGHDR and CDR2 SFDVKD. This CDR3 has 17 residues. Trimming cost V 3 bases and J 5 bases, with 18 bases left between them. This CDR3 reads CATSDPLLGQWTGELFF. The CDR3 nucleotides are TGTGCCACCAGTGATCCATTACTAGGCCAGTGGACCGGGGAGCTGTTTTTT.

This chain uses TRBV6-5 with TRBJ1-2, with D possibly being TRBD1 (5 bases). The CDR3 totals 14 residues. Germline loops: CDR1 MNHEY, CDR2 SVGAGI. Trimming took off 2 bases at V and 2 bases at J, with 9 bases between the two ends. This CDR3 is CASSYGRVNYGYTF. CDR3 DNA sequence: TGTGCCAGCAGTTACGGCAGGGTAAACTATGGCTACACCTTC.

V is TRBV5-6 and J is TRBJ2-1, with TRBD1 matching over 7 bases. CDR1 is SGHDT, CDR2 YYEEEE, per germline. The CDR3 sequence is 17 residues long. The V and J ends lost 4 bases and 4 bases, in that order; junction bases with no gene match: 14. The CDR3 DNA reads TGTGCCAGCAGCCCTCCGACAGGGAGCTTGGGGTACAATGAGCAGTTCTTC. It translates to CASSPPTGSLGYNEQFF.

V usage is TRBV5-4 and J usage is TRBJ1-4; D call uncertain. Per germline, CDR1 SGHNT and CDR2 YYREEE (reference sequence). V was pared by 4 bases and J by 8 bases, with 6 bases between. The CDR3 loop spans 11 amino acids. CDR3: CASSPPEKLFF. In DNA form, the CDR3 reads TGTGCCAGCAGCCCCCCGGAAAAACTGTTTTTT. The variable domain in full, completed from reference TRBV5-4 and TRBJ1-4, reads ETGVTQSPTHLIKTRGQQVTLRCSSQSGHNTVSWYQQALGQGPQFIFQYYREEENGRGNFPPRFSGLQFPNYSSELNVNALELDDSALYLCASSPPEKLFFGSGTQLSVL.